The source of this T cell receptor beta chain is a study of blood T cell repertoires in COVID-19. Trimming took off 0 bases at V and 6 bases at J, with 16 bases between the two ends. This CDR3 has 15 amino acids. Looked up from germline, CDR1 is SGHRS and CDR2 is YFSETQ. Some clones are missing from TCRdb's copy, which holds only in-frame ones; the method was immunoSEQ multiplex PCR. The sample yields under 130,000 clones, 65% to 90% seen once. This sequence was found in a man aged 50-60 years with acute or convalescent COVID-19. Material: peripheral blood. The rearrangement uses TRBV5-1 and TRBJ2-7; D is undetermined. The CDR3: CASSLVVGEPTEQYF. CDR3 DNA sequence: TGCGCCAGCAGCTTGGTTGTAGGAGAGCCAACCGAGCAGTACTTC.